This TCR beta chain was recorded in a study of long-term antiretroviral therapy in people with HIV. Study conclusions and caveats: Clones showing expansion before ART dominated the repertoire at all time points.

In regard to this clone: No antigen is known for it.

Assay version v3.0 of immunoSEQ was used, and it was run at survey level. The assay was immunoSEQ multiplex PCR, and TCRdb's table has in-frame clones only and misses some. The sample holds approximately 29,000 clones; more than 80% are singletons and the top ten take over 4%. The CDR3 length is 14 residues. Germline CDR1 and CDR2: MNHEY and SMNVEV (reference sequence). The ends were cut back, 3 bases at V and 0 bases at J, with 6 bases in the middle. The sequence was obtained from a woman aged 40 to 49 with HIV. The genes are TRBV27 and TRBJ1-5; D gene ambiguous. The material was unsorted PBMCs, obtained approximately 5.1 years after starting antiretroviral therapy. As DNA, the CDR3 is TGTGCCAGCAGTTTTCGGAATAGCAATCAGCCCCAGCATTTT. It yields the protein CASSFRNSNQPQHF.